The present T cell receptor (beta chain) was sequenced within a study of cytomegalovirus exposure and HLA in healthy donors. Trimming removed 6 bases from V and 3 bases from J; junction bases left unmatched: 6. The CDR3 covers 14 residues. Per germline, CDR1 SGHNT and CDR2 YYREEE (reference sequence). As for this clone: Its antigen is as yet unknown.

The PCR had 60 Vbeta and 13 Jbeta primers. Generated by immunoSEQ multiplex PCR, the TCRdb table keeps only in-frame clones and is missing some. Its clone listing holds roughly 110,000 clones. Study-wide results and caveats: Within the data, a cluster of highly shared sequence variants was likely a sequencing artifact. Later work found most CMV-associated TCR beta chains apparently HLA-restricted. In a later analysis, TCR beta V- and J-gene trimming was associated with a missense DCLRE1C variant.

The chain employs TRBV5-4 and TRBJ2-7; 10 nucleotides align to TRBD2. This TCR derives from a man aged 35 to 55 in good health and CMV-seropositive. The sequencing input was PBMCs. DNA for the CDR3: TGTGCCAGCAACCCTAGCGGGAGCGTCTACGAGCAGTACTTC. Protein: CASNPSGSVYEQYF.